A single sample is the source of the 32 T cell receptor beta chains below, sequenced in a study of blood T cell repertoires in COVID-19. Profiling relied on immunoSEQ multiplex PCR, and the TCRdb table lists in-frame clones only, not all of them. The top ten hold about 1.3% of the sample, which has hundreds of thousands of clones, 75% to 85% seen once. Input material: peripheral blood. The receptors originated from a woman aged 25 to 39 with COVID-19, enrolled during active disease.

The CDR3 loop reads CASSQDSGTGGDGYTF. CDR3 DNA: TGTGCCAGCAGCCAAGATTCGGGGACAGGGGGCGATGGCTACACCTTC. This chain connects TRBV3-1 (or the pseudogene TRBV3-2) to TRBJ1-2; 12 bases are shared with TRBD1. Germline V gives CDR1 LGHDT, CDR2 YNNKEL (reference sequence). This CDR3 contains 16 residues. V trimming: 0 bases; J trimming: 6 bases; junction bases outside the gene matches: 5.

The gene calls are TRBV30 and TRBJ1-3; D uncertain. V was cut by 0 bases and J by 0 bases, with 9 bases left in between. The CDR3 runs to 15 residues. Germline V CDR1 and CDR2: GTSNPN, SVGIG (reference sequence). CDR3 sequence reads: CAWSVRTSSGNTIYF. CDR3 sequence (DNA): TGTGCCTGGAGTGTACGGACTAGCTCTGGAAACACCATATATTTT. Supplemented by reference TRBV30 and TRBJ1-3, the full variable domain reads SQTIHQWPATLVQPVGSPLSLECTVEGTSNPNLYWYRQAAGRGLQLLFYSVGIGQISSEVPQNLSASRPQDRQFILSSKKLLLSDSGFYLCAWSVRTSSGNTIYFGEGSWLTVV.

This clone was found once. The V call is TRBV28, the J call TRBJ1-2; D remains unclear. The CDR3 is 12 amino acids. The V gene lost 3 bases and the J gene lost 8 bases, with 10 bases spanning the gap. Germline lookup yields CDR1 MDHEN and CDR2 SYDVKM. In DNA, the CDR3 is TGTGCCAGCAGTTTGCCTACGGGAGGCTACACCTTC. It codes for CASSLPTGGYTF.

About this clone: Other DNA sequences from this sample encode an identical CDR3 as well. The rearrangement joins TRBV6-1 to TRBJ1-1; D is perhaps TRBD1 (5 bases). CDR3 length: 15 amino acids. Looked up from germline, CDR1 is MNHNS and CDR2 is SASEGT. V was pared by 2 bases and J by 2 bases, with 12 bases between. CDR3 bases: TGTGCCAGCAGTGAAAGGGGCAGAGCTAACACTGAAGCTTTCTTT. This encodes CASSERGRANTEAFF.

This chain uses TRBV30 with TRBJ2-5, with a tentative D call TRBD1 (5 bases). With 2 bases removed from V and 4 bases from J, the gap between germline ends came to 5 bases. Per the germline V gene, CDR1 is GTSNPN and CDR2 is SVGIG (reference sequence). The CDR3 covers 11 residues. The CDR3 DNA is TGTGCCTGGAGTCAGGGAGAGACCCAGTACTTC. Translated, it gives CAWSQGETQYF.

This chain connects TRBV7-8 to TRBJ1-1; 8 positions match TRBD1. Germline assignment: CDR1 SGHVS and CDR2 FQNEAQ. The CDR3 sequence is 15 residues long. V lost 3 bases, J lost 1 base, and 4 bases stayed unmatched. CDR3 sequence (DNA): TGTGCCAGCAGCTTCGGGACAGGACCGAACACTGAAGCTTTCTTT. Protein sequence: CASSFGTGPNTEAFF.

The chain recombines TRBV19 with TRBJ2-1; 9 bases align to TRBD2. CDR1 and CDR2 from the germline V gene are LNHDA and SQIVND (reference sequence). The length of the CDR3 is 13 residues. Germline trimming cut 5 bases from V and 8 bases from J; bases unmatched to any gene: 4. CDR3 residues: CASSGLALHEQFF. As DNA, the CDR3 is TGTGCCAGTAGTGGACTAGCGCTCCATGAGCAGTTCTTC.

The chain uses TRBV28 and TRBJ1-5; D remains unclear. The V end was cut by 3 bases, the J end by 6 bases, with 3 bases between. The CDR3 runs 11 residues. Germline CDR1 MDHEN, CDR2 SYDVKM. The CDR3 loop reads CASSFSQPQHF. CDR3 nucleotides: TGTGCCAGCAGTTTCAGTCAGCCCCAGCATTTT. The full variable domain, with the rest looked up from reference TRBV28 and TRBJ1-5, is DVKVTQSSRYLVKRTGEKVFLECVQDMDHENMFWYRQDPGLGLRLIYFSYDVKMKEKGDIPEGYSVSREKKERFSLILESASTNQTSMYLCASSFSQPQHFGDGTRLSIL.

The count of this clone is one. The gene calls are TRBV4-3 and TRBJ2-7, with unresolved D. This CDR3 is built from 13 residues. Germline CDR1 reads LGHNA; CDR2 reads YSLEER. The V and J ends lost 1 base and 0 bases respectively, with 4 bases between them. The CDR3 nucleotides are TGCGCCAGCAGCCAAGTTATCTCCTACGAGCAGTACTTC. As protein: CASSQVISYEQYF.

The chain joins TRBV30 to TRBJ1-5; the D is unclear. Looked up from germline, CDR1 is GTSNPN and CDR2 is SVGIG (reference sequence). V lost 1 base and J 7 bases, leaving 14 bases between the germline ends. The CDR3 is 14 amino acids. The DNA for the CDR3 is TGTGCCTGGAGTGGGAGGGTGGTCACCCAGCCCCAGCATTTT. This sequence encodes CAWSGRVVTQPQHF. Looking up the rest from reference TRBV30 and TRBJ1-5 gives the full variable domain: SQTIHQWPATLVQPVGSPLSLECTVEGTSNPNLYWYRQAAGRGLQLLFYSVGIGQISSEVPQNLSASRPQDRQFILSSKKLLLSDSGFYLCAWSGRVVTQPQHFGDGTRLSIL.

This rearrangement joins TRBV4-1 to TRBJ2-7; D is possibly TRBD1 (5 bases). The germline V and J ends were trimmed by 3 bases and 3 bases, with 12 bases remaining between them. The germline CDR1 and CDR2 sequences are MGHRA and YSYEKL. This CDR3 is built from 14 residues. DNA of the CDR3: TGCGCCAGCAGCCAGGCTGCAGGGTTCTACGAGCAGTACTTC. This gives the protein CASSQAAGFYEQYF.

The chain is built from TRBV25-1 and TRBJ2-3; TRBD1 aligns across 7 bases. The germline V gene has CDR1 MGHDK and CDR2 SYGVNS. V shed 8 bases, J shed 1 base, and the junction held 0 bases outside the gene matches. The CDR3 length is 12 residues. For the CDR3, the DNA is TGTGCCAGCGACAGGGGCACAGATACGCAGTATTTT. This codes for CASDRGTDTQYF.

Here the CDR3 reads CASSWGEYNSPLHF. The CDR3 region has the DNA TGTGCCAGCAGTTGGGGGGAATATAATTCACCCCTCCACTTT. This chain links TRBV9 with TRBJ1-6; D might be TRBD1 (5 bases). V lost 5 bases to trimming and J lost 4 bases, with 10 bases between them. The CDR3 is made up of 14 amino acids. Germline V lookup: CDR1 SGDLS, CDR2 YYNGEE.

This chain connects TRBV7-2 to TRBJ2-7, with 8 bases lining up with TRBD1. The CDR3 runs to 13 residues. The V gene end was trimmed by 5 bases and the J gene end by 6 bases; junction bases not matched to a gene: 6. Germline V gene sequence: CDR1 SGHTA, CDR2 FQGNSA. The CDR3 sequence: CASSVTTGVEQYF. CDR3 sequence (DNA): TGTGCCAGCAGCGTTACGACAGGGGTCGAGCAGTACTTC.

The chain has TRBV7-9 and TRBJ1-4; D is unresolved. CDR3 size: 14 residues. CDR1 SEHNR and CDR2 FQNEAQ come from the germline V gene (reference sequence). Trimming stripped 5 bases from V and 5 bases from J, with 12 bases between. CDR3 DNA sequence: TGTGCCAGCAGCCTTACAATGCAAAATGAAAAACTGTTTTTT. Amino acid sequence: CASSLTMQNEKLFF. The whole variable domain, filled in from reference TRBV7-9 and TRBJ1-4, reads DTGVSQNPRHKITKRGQNVTFRCDPISEHNRLYWYRQTLGQGPEFLTYFQNEAQLEKSRLLSDRFSAERPKGSFSTLEIQRTEQGDSAMYLCASSLTMQNEKLFFGSGTQLSVL.

This clone was seen just once. The chain links TRBV27 to TRBJ1-2, with TRBD1 matching over 11 bases. The germline gives CDR1 MNHEY, CDR2 SMNVEV (reference sequence). The CDR3 extends over 14 amino acids. V shed 8 bases and J 7 bases; nucleotides not matched to a gene: 9. This chain's CDR3 is CASGWTGGGGGYTF. CDR3 bases: TGTGCCAGCGGCTGGACAGGGGGCGGTGGTGGCTACACCTTC.

This chain uses TRBV18 with TRBJ2-4; D remains unclear. Trimming stripped 1 base from V and 1 base from J, with 14 bases between. This CDR3 spans 17 amino acids. Germline V gene data show CDR1 as KGHSH and CDR2 as LQKENI. The CDR3 here is CASSPLGPGLAKNIQYF. Here the CDR3 DNA reads TGTGCCAGCTCACCACTCGGCCCGGGTTTGGCCAAAAACATTCAGTACTTC.

As for this clone: This specimen includes other DNA sequences encoding the same CDR3. This chain connects TRBV4-3 to TRBJ2-7, with TRBD2 as a possible D gene (5 bases). This CDR3 region has 15 residues. Germline V gene sequence: CDR1 LGHNA, CDR2 YSLEER. V was trimmed by 0 bases and J by 4 bases, leaving 13 bases between them. CDR3 residues: CASSQDRGFQYEQYF. The CDR3 coding sequence is TGCGCCAGCAGCCAAGATAGAGGGTTTCAGTACGAGCAGTACTTC.

The CDR3 bases are TGTGCCACCTCTGACGGGGTGAGGTATGGCTACACCTTC. It specifies CATSDGVRYGYTF. The V gene is TRBV10-3, the J gene TRBJ1-2; no clear D. Germline loops: CDR1 ENHRY, CDR2 SYGVKD. The length of the CDR3 is 13 residues. V shed 10 bases and J shed 5 bases, with 17 bases lying between them.

The gene calls are TRBV5-1 and TRBJ2-1; 8 positions agree with TRBD2. Germline assignment: CDR1 SGHRS and CDR2 YFSETQ. The CDR3 has 15 residues. V was pared by 4 bases and J by 2 bases, with 5 bases of the junction left unmatched. CDR3 residues: CASSPSGGTYNEQFF. In DNA, the CDR3 is TGCGCCAGCAGCCCAAGCGGGGGTACCTACAATGAGCAGTTCTTC.

The chain carries TRBV11-3 and TRBJ2-7, with 8 nucleotides matching TRBD2. CDR3 size: 15 residues. Germline values: CDR1 SGHNT, CDR2 YENEEA. The J segment lost 2 bases and the V segment lost 1 base, leaving 4 bases of the junction unmatched. This CDR3 reads CASSLVAAGAYEQYF. CDR3 nucleotide sequence: TGTGCCAGCAGCTTAGTGGCAGCGGGAGCCTACGAGCAGTACTTC.

The genes are TRBV7-2 and TRBJ2-4; TRBD1 might be the D (5 bases). The germline CDR1 and CDR2 sequences are SGHTA and FQGNSA. CDR3 length equals 14 residues. V lost 1 base and J lost 5, with 9 bases in between. CDR3 region: CASSLEPGQNIQYF. CDR3 sequence (DNA): TGTGCCAGCAGCTTAGAGCCAGGGCAAAACATTCAGTACTTC.

In the case of this clone: Other DNA sequences within the sample encode an identical CDR3. This rearrangement joins TRBV24-1 to TRBJ1-2, with no clear D. Germline CDR1 KGHDR, CDR2 SFDVKD. The V and J ends lost 7 bases and 1 base respectively, with 9 bases between them. The CDR3 totals 13 residues. CDR3 coding DNA: TGTGCCACCAGCCCCCGGGATAACTATGGCTACACCTTC. It encodes CATSPRDNYGYTF.

This clone has just a few counts. The V call is TRBV7-2, the J call TRBJ1-5, with 7 positions matching TRBD1. With V trimmed by 5 bases and J by 4 bases, 8 bases remained unmatched. Germline lookup yields CDR1 SGHTA and CDR2 FQGNSA. CDR3 length: 15 residues. As DNA, the CDR3 is TGTGCCAGCAGCGGGGGACAGAGGGATAATCAGCCCCAGCATTTT. Translated, it gives CASSGGQRDNQPQHF. The full variable domain, rest sourced from reference TRBV7-2 and TRBJ1-5, is GAGVSQSPSNKVTEKGKDVELRCDPISGHTALYWYRQSLGQGLEFLIYFQGNSAPDKSGLPSDRFSAERTGGSVSTLTIQRTQQEDSAVYLCASSGGQRDNQPQHFGDGTRLSIL.

V and J are TRBV7-9 and TRBJ2-5, with 10 bases aligning to TRBD1. Unmatched junction bases numbered 11, after V lost 6 bases and J lost 4 bases. The CDR3 is 16 residues long. CDR1 SEHNR and CDR2 FQNEAQ come from the germline V gene (reference sequence). The CDR3 reads CASRSGGTGVAETQYF. The CDR3 DNA reads TGTGCCAGCAGATCCGGTGGGACAGGGGTTGCAGAGACCCAGTACTTC.

This clone has only a few counts. Here the CDR3 reads CASRTALSSYNSPLHF. The CDR3 DNA sequence: TGTGCCAGCCGGACAGCACTGAGCTCCTATAATTCACCCCTCCACTTT. This chain uses TRBV19 with TRBJ1-6; TRBD1 is a possible D gene (6 bases). Germline V gene data show CDR1 as LNHDA and CDR2 as SQIVND (reference sequence). Trimming took 9 bases from V and 0 from J, leaving 15 bases between them. This CDR3 contains 16 residues.

This clone was counted once. The gene calls are TRBV6-5 and TRBJ2-2; possibly TRBD1 for D (6 bases). Germline V gene lookup returns CDR1 MNHEY and CDR2 SVGAGI. Trimming pared 0 bases from V and 5 bases from J, leaving 13 bases between. The CDR3 sequence is 16 residues long. The CDR3 loop is CASSYSSNRATGELFF. The CDR3 DNA is TGTGCCAGCAGTTACTCTTCTAACAGGGCAACCGGGGAGCTGTTTTTT.

Of note for this clone: Other DNA sequences from this sample encode an identical CDR3 as well. The J gene is TRBJ2-3, the V gene TRBV5-1; 9 bases are shared with TRBD2. V lost 3 bases to trimming and J lost 3 bases; unmatched junction nucleotides: 2. The CDR3 loop spans 14 amino acids. Looked up from germline, CDR1 is SGHRS and CDR2 is YFSETQ. In DNA, the CDR3 is TGCGCCAGCAGCTCTGCGGGGGGGACAGATACGCAGTATTTT. This sequence encodes CASSSAGGTDTQYF.

With regard to this clone: Other DNA variants within this sample encode the same CDR3. This sequence joins TRBV27 and TRBJ2-7; 7 nucleotides line up with TRBD1. Germline lookup yields CDR1 MNHEY and CDR2 SMNVEV (reference sequence). Germline trimming cut 6 bases from V and 0 bases from J; bases unmatched to any gene: 5. The length of the CDR3 is 14 residues. CDR3 nucleotides: TGTGCCAGCAGCCCACGGGACAGCTCCTACGAGCAGTACTTC. It specifies CASSPRDSSYEQYF.

The J gene is TRBJ2-1, the V gene TRBV7-8; 7 bases match TRBD1. The V gene's germline CDR1 is SGHVS and CDR2 FQNEAQ. CDR3 size: 16 residues. Losses at the gene ends were 4 bases for V and 4 bases for J; bases not matched to a gene: 10. The CDR3 spells CASSYSGQDKYNEQFF. In DNA form, the CDR3 reads TGTGCCAGCAGCTATAGTGGACAGGACAAATACAATGAGCAGTTCTTC.

The rearrangement joins TRBV3-1 (or the pseudogene TRBV3-2) to TRBJ2-7; D remains unclear. The CDR3 is 16 amino acids. The germline CDR1 and CDR2 sequences are LGHDT and YNNKEL (reference sequence). Trimming removed 3 bases from V and 3 bases from J, with 18 bases in between. The CDR3 here is CASSHSFSFGDYEQYF. In nucleotides, the CDR3 is TGTGCCAGCAGCCATTCCTTTAGTTTCGGAGACTACGAGCAGTACTTC.

This rearrangement joins TRBV7-3 to TRBJ2-2, with TRBD1 identical over 7 bases. This CDR3 has 16 amino acids. Germline V CDR1 and CDR2: SGHTA, FQGTGA. Trimming took 6 bases from V and 0 from J; bases not matched to a gene: 7. CDR3 in amino acids: CASSSGTAANTGELFF. CDR3 in DNA: TGTGCCAGCAGTTCCGGGACAGCAGCGAACACCGGGGAGCTGTTTTTT. Supplemented by reference TRBV7-3 and TRBJ2-2, the full variable domain reads GAGVSQTPSNKVTEKGKYVELRCDPISGHTALYWYRQSLGQGPEFLIYFQGTGAADDSGLPNDRFFAVRPEGSVSTLKIQRTERGDSAVYLCASSSGTAANTGELFFGEGSRLTVL.